This T cell receptor beta chain was identified during a study of CD8 T cells in Susac syndrome. Sequencing targeted TCR beta in blood CD8+ and CD4+ T cells. While serving as controls, healthy donors were matched for age and sex. TEMRA cells underwent FACS enrichment and CD8+ and CD4+ T cells underwent negative isolation. V shed 2 bases and J shed 8 bases, with 9 bases lying between them. CDR1 is LGHDT, CDR2 YNNKEL, per germline (reference sequence). This CDR3 has 12 residues. It was with random hexamers that roughly 0.45 to 1 ug RNA was reverse transcribed. Amplification of TCR beta CDR3 spanned 54 Vbeta and 13 Jbeta via immunoSEQ multiplex PCR. Each CDR3 protein is one row after TCRdb ran MiXCR on the immunoSEQ multiplex PCR reads. The profile shows more than 150,000 distinct CDR3 sequences, around 96% of them singletons.

The V gene is TRBV3-1, the J gene TRBJ1-2; D not certain. The clonotype comes from a human donor in good health. Sequences were obtained from CD4+ T cells from PBMCs. For the CDR3, the DNA is TGTGCCAGCAGCCAACGACGGGCGGGCTACACCTTC. Encoded protein: CASSQRRAGYTF.